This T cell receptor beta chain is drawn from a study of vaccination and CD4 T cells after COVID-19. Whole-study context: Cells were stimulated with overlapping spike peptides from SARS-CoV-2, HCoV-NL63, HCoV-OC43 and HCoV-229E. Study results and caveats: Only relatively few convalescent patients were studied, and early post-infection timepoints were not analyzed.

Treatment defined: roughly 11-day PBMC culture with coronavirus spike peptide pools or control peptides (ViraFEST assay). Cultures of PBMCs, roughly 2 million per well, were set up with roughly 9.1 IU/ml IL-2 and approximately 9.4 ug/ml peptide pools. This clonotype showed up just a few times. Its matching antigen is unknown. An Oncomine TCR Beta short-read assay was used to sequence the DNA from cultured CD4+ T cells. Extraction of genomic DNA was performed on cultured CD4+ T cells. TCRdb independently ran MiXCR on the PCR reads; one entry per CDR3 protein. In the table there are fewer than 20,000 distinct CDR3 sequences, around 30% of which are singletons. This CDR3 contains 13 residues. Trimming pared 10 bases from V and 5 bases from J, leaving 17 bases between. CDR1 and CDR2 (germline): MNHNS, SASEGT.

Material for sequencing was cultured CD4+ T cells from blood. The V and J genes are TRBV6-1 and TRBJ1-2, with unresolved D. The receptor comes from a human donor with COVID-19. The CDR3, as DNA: TGTGCCACTACCGGCCGCGGAACATATGGCTACACCTTC. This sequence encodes CATTGRGTYGYTF.